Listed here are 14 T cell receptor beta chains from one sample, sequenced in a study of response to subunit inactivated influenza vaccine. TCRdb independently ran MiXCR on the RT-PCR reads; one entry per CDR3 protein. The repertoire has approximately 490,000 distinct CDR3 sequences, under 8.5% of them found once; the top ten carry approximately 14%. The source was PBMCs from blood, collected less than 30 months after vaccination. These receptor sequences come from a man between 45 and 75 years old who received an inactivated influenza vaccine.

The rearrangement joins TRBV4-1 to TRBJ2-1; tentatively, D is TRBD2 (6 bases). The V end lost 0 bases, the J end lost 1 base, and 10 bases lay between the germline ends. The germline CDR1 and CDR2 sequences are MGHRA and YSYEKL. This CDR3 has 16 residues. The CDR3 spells CASSQEEGFSYNEQFF. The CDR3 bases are TGCGCCAGCAGCCAAGAGGAGGGGTTTTCCTACAATGAGCAGTTCTTC.

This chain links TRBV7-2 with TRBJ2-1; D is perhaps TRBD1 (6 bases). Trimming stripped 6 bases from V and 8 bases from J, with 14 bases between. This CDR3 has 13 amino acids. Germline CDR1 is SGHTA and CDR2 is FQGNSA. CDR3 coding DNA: TGTGCCAGCAGTAAACAGGGTTTAGATGAGCAGTTCTTC. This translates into CASSKQGLDEQFF.

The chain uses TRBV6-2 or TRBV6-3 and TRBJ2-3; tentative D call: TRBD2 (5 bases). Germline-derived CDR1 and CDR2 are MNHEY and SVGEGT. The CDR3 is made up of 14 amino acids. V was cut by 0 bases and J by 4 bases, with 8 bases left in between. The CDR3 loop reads CASSYSSGPDTQYF. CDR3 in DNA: TGTGCCAGCAGTTACTCGAGCGGCCCAGATACGCAGTATTTT.

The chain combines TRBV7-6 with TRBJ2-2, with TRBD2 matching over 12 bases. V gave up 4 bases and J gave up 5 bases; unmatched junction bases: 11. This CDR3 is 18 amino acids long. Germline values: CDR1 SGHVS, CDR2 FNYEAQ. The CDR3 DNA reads TGTGCCAGCAGCTCGTGGACTAGCGGGATAACCAGAACCGGGGAGCTGTTTTTT. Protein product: CASSSWTSGITRTGELFF.

The CDR3 spells CASSQDFPRRGPTEAFF. The CDR3 DNA reads TGTGCCAGCAGCCAAGATTTCCCGCGAAGGGGGCCCACTGAAGCTTTCTTT. The chain combines TRBV4-2 with TRBJ1-1; TRBD1 agrees at 7 bases. J lost 4 bases, V lost 0 bases, and 11 bases had no gene match. The V gene's germline CDR1 is LGHNA and CDR2 YNFKEQ. This CDR3 contains 17 residues.

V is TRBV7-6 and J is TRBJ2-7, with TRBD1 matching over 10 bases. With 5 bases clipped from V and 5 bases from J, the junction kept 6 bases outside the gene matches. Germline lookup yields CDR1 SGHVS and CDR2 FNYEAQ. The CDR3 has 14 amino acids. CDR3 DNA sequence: TGTGCCAGCAGCAAAGGGACAGGGGTACACGAGCAGTACTTC. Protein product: CASSKGTGVHEQYF.

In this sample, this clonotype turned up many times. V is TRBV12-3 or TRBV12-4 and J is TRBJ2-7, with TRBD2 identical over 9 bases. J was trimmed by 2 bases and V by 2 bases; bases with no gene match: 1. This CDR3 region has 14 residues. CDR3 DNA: TGTGCCAGCAGTTTAAGCGGGGGGACCTACGAGCAGTACTTC. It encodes CASSLSGGTYEQYF.

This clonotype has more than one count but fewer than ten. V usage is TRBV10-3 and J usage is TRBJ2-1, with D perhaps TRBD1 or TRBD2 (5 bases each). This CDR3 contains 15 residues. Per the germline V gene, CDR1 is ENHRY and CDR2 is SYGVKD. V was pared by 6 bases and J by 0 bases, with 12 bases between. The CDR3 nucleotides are TGTGCCATCAGCGACGGGACGGCCTCCTACAATGAGCAGTTCTTC. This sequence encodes CAISDGTASYNEQFF.

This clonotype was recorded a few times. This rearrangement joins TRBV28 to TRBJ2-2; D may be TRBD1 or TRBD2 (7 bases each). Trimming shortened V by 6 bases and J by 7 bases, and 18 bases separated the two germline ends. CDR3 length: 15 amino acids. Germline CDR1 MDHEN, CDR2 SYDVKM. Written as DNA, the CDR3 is TGTGCCAGCAGCCCCCAGGGGGGGCTGATCGGGGAGCTGTTTTTT. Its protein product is CASSPQGGLIGELFF.

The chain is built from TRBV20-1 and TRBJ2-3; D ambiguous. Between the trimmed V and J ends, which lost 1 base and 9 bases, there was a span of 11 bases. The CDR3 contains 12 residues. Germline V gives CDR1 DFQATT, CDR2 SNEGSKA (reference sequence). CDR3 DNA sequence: TGCAGTGCTAGAGTTCTGCCGTCAACGCAGTATTTT. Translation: CSARVLPSTQYF.

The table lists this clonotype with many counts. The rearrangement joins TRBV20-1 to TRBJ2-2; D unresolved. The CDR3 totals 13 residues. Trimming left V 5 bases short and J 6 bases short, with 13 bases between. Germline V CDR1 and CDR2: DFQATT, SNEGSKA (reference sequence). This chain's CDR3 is CSAPKTRPGELFF. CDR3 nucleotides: TGCAGTGCTCCGAAGACCCGCCCCGGGGAGCTGTTTTTT.

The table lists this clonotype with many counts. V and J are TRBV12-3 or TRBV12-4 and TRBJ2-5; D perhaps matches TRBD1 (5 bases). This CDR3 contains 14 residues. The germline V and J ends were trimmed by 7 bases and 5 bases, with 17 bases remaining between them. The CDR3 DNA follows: TGTGCCAGCACCAAATTGGGGCTTGGGGAGACCCAGTACTTC. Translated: CASTKLGLGETQYF.

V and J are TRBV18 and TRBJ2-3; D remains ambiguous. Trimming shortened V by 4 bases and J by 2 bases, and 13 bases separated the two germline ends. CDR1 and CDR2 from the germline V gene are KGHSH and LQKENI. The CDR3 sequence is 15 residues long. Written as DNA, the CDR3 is TGTGCCAGCTCACATTCAGTACGACCCACAGATACGCAGTATTTT. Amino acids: CASSHSVRPTDTQYF.

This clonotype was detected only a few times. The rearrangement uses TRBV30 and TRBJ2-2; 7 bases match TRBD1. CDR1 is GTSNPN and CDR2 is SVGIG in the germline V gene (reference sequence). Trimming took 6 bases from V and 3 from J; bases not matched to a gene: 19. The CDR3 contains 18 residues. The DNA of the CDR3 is TGTGCCTGTCCCCCCCGGCCCCAGGGGGTCCTTTACACCGGGGAGCTGTTTTTT. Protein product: CACPPRPQGVLYTGELFF.